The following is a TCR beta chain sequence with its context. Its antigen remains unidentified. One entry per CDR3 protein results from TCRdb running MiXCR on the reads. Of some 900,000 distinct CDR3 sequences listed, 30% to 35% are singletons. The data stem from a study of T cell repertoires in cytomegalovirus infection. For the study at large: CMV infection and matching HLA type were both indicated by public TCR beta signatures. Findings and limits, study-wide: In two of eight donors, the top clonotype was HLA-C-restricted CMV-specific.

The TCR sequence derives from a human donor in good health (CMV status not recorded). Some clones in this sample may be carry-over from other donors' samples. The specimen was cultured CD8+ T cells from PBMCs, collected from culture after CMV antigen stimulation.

Written as DNA, the CDR3 is TGTGCCAGCAGTGTAACCGGGACAGGTATCTACGAGCAGTACTTC. Translation: CASSVTGTGIYEQYF. The rearrangement links TRBV27 to TRBJ2-7; 8 nucleotides align to TRBD1. CDR1 and CDR2 (germline): MNHEY, SMNVEV (reference sequence). Trimming removed 5 bases from V and 3 bases from J; junction bases left unmatched: 9. This CDR3 is built from 15 residues.